This TCR beta chain was sequenced for a study of regulatory T cells in long-lasting Graves disease. Whole-study findings and limits: Relative to new patients (roughly 970), persistent patients exhibited greater sharing of public clonotypes (approximately 2,800).

Described time point: persistent/refractory GD, antithyroid drugs over 5 years with positive TRAb. RNA isolated from PBMCs was used to make the TCR library. Construction of TCR beta libraries relied on iRepertoire HTBI primers and on Arm-PCR targeting CDR3 regions. MiXCR, applied by TCRdb to the multiplex PCR reads, yields one record per CDR3 protein. Found here are 400,000 to 500,000 distinct CDR3 sequences, roughly 21% of them singletons; the top ten hold less than 9%. About this clonotype itself: Its antigen is unidentified.

The clonotype comes from a female donor with Graves disease. This material consisted of peripheral blood mononuclear cells (PBMCs), taken when the disease was refractory, from a patient treated with antithyroid drugs.

The CDR3 loop reads CASSRSRTSYEQYF. The CDR3 nucleotides read TGCGCCAGCAGTCGTAGCCGCACCTCCTACGAGCAGTACTTC. The chain couples TRBV5-1 to TRBJ2-7; unclear D gene. The length of the CDR3 is 14 residues. V lost 5 bases and J 0 bases, leaving 12 bases between the germline ends. The germline V gene encodes CDR1 SGHRS and CDR2 YFSETQ.